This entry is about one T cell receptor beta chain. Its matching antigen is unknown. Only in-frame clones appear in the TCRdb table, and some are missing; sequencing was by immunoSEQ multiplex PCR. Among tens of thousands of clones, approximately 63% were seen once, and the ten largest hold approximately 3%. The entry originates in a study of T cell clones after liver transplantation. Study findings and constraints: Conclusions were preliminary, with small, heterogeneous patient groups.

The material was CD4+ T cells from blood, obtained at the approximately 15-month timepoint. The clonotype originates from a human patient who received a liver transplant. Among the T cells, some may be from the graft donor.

CDR3 in amino acids: CASSVGKGSAEAFF. The CDR3 DNA follows: TGTGCCAGCAGCGTAGGTAAGGGATCTGCTGAAGCTTTCTTT. The gene calls are TRBV9 and TRBJ1-1; D is ambiguous. Germline-derived CDR1 and CDR2 are SGDLS and YYNGEE. The CDR3 has 14 residues. The V and J ends lost 0 bases and 6 bases respectively, with 12 bases between them.